Listed here is a single TCR beta chain. Germline V gives CDR1 SEHNR, CDR2 FQNEAQ (reference sequence). CDR3 length: 17 amino acids. Trimming removed 5 bases from V and 3 bases from J; junction bases left unmatched: 12. This entry is derived from a study of blood T cell repertoires in COVID-19. Study at large: T cells, B-cell-depleted T cells, or PBMCs provided the cDNA or gDNA that served as material.

Generated by immunoSEQ multiplex PCR, the TCRdb table keeps only in-frame clones and is missing some. Here the sample spans about 180,000 clones, about 90% being singletons. The gene calls are TRBV7-9 and TRBJ2-7, with 11 bases lining up with TRBD2. The receptor comes from a human donor with acute COVID-19. The donor label of this sample is uncertain. Material for sequencing was PBMCs or T cells enriched from blood (not recorded which). The CDR3 sequence is CASSLLLAGGTDYEQYF. The CDR3 coding sequence is TGTGCCAGCAGCCTTCTTTTAGCGGGGGGGACCGACTACGAGCAGTACTTC. The full variable domain, with the rest looked up from reference TRBV7-9 and TRBJ2-7, is DTGVSQNPRHKITKRGQNVTFRCDPISEHNRLYWYRQTLGQGPEFLTYFQNEAQLEKSRLLSDRFSAERPKGSFSTLEIQRTEQGDSAMYLCASSLLLAGGTDYEQYFGPGTRLTVT.